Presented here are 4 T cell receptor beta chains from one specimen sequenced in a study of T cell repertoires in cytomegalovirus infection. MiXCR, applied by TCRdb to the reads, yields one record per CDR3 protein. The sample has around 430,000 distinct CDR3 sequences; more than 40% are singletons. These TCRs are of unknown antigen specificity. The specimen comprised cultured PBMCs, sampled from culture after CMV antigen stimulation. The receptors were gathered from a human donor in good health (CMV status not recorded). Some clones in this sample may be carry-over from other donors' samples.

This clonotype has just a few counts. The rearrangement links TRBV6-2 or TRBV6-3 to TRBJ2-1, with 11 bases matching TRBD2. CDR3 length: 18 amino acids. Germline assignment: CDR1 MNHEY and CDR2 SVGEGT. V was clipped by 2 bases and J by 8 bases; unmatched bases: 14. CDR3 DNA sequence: TGTGCCAGCAGTTACACTATAATAGCGGGAGGGCCCGGGGATGAGCAGTTCTTC. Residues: CASSYTIIAGGPGDEQFF.

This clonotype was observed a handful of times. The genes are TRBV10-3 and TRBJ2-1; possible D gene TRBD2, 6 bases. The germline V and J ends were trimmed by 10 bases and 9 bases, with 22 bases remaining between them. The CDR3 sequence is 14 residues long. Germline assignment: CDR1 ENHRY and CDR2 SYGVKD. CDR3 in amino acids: CATGDRTAVGEQFF. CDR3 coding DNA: TGTGCCACGGGAGACAGAACGGCCGTTGGTGAGCAGTTCTTC.

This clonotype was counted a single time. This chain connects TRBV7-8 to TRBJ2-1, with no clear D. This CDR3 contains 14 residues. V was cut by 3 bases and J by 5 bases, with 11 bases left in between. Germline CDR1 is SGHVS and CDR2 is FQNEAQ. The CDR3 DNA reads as TGTGCCAGCAGCTTGGCTAGAAAAGACAATGAGCAGTTCTTC. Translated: CASSLARKDNEQFF.

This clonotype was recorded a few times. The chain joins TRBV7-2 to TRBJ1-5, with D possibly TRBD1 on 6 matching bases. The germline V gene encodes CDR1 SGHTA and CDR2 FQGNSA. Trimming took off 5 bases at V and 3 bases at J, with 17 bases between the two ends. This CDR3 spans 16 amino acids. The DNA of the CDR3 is TGTGCCAGCAGCCAGGCCCAGGACAGCCTCAATCAGCCCCAGCATTTT. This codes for CASSQAQDSLNQPQHF. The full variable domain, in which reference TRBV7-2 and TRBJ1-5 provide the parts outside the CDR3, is GAGVSQSPSNKVTEKGKDVELRCDPISGHTALYWYRQSLGQGLEFLIYFQGNSAPDKSGLPSDRFSAERTGGSVSTLTIQRTQQEDSAVYLCASSQAQDSLNQPQHFGDGTRLSIL.